This passage covers 10 T cell receptor beta chains from one sample sequenced in a study of CD8+CD57+ T cells in acquired aplastic anemia. Individuals selected for sequencing had exhibited CD8+CD57+ cell expansion on flow cytometry. Genomic DNA served as template for TCR beta VDJ and CDR3 profiling. TCRdb reprocessed the reads via MiXCR and lists one record per CDR3 protein. This table holds 270,000 or so distinct CDR3 sequences, approximately 80% found once. Sequencing was carried out using sorted CD4+, CD8+, or CD8+CD57+ T cells (not recorded which) from PBMCs. The receptors were gathered from a human donor with aplastic anemia.

The CDR3 bases are TGTGCCAGCAGCTTTCATCCAGGCGGGGCCGCCCTATCCTTCTTT. The encoded protein is CASSFHPGGAALSFF. The rearrangement links TRBV7-8 to TRBJ1-1, with D possibly being TRBD1 (5 bases). Germline lookup yields CDR1 SGHVS and CDR2 FQNEAQ. This CDR3 comprises 15 residues. V shed 3 bases and J shed 14 bases, with 25 bases lying between them. Full variable domain (outside the CDR3, taken from reference TRBV7-8 and TRBJ1-1): GAGVSQSPRYKVAKRGQDVALRCDPISGHVSLFWYQQALGQGPEFLTYFQNEAQLDKSGLPSDRFFAERPEGSVSTLKIQRTQQEDSAVYLCASSFHPGGAALSFFGQGTRLTVV.

Concerning this clonotype itself: Germline and junction disagree at one end, which may indicate a read error. This chain uses TRBV2 with TRBJ1-2; TRBD1 might be the D (6 bases). The germline V gene encodes CDR1 SNHLY and CDR2 FYNNEI. There are 13 residues in the CDR3. DNA of the CDR3: TGTGCCAGCGGGGACGGGGGCACAGGTGGGCACTCTTTC. It encodes CASGDGGTGGHSF.

Comments on this clonotype: One junction end does not reproduce the germline sequence, and a read error may be involved. The chain couples TRBV5-5 to TRBJ1-1; D is unclear. Germline-derived CDR1 and CDR2 are SGHKS and YYEKEE (reference sequence). CDR3 length: 18 amino acids. The CDR3 DNA follows: TGTGCCACCAGCAGGCAGAGTGGGCACACAGTTTCGAGGACTGAAGCTTTCTTT. Translating gives CATSRQSGHTVSRTEAFF.

This chain connects TRBV7-9 to TRBJ2-5, with D unresolved. Germline lookup yields CDR1 SEHNR and CDR2 FQNEAQ (reference sequence). CDR3 length: 15 amino acids. The V end was cut by 3 bases, the J end by 12 bases, with 23 bases between. CDR3 sequence: CASSFDRGAKGNEYF. CDR3 nucleotide sequence: TGTGCCAGCAGCTTTGACCGCGGCGCAAAGGGCAATGAGTACTTC.

Concerning this clonotype itself: It is likely a read error, because the conserved phenylalanine at the end of the CDR3 is missing. The DNA is omitted, as the CDR3 cannot be located on it reliably, and the CDR3 follows TCRdb's listing. The chain uses TRBV24-1 and TRBJ2-3; the table's D call TRBD2 went unverified against the DNA. Germline V lookup: CDR1 KGHDR, CDR2 SFDVKD. Including both end residues, the CDR3 is 15 amino acids long. CDR3 residues: CATSDKTSGIEAQTI.

This clonotype was found once. Its ends do not fully match the called genes, so a read error is possible. The genes are TRBV7-9 and TRBJ2-5; 10 nucleotides agree with TRBD1. This CDR3 contains 14 residues. Germline CDR1 and CDR2: SEHNR and FQNEAQ (reference sequence). CDR3 sequence reads: CASSLAQGQGSTEF. The CDR3 DNA is TGCGCCAGCAGCTTGGCCCAGGGACAGGGGTCCACTGAATTC.

This clonotype turned up a few times. The DNA for the CDR3 is TGTGCCAGCAGCTTGGGGGGCTGCGCCGACTATGGCTACACCTTC. Its protein product is CASSLGGCADYGYTF. J is TRBJ1-2 and V is TRBV5-5; possibly TRBD1 for D (5 bases). Per the germline V gene, CDR1 is SGHKS and CDR2 is YYEKEE (reference sequence). V lost 0 bases and J 3 bases, leaving 12 bases between the germline ends. The CDR3 is made up of 15 amino acids.

The rearrangement uses TRBV7-3 and TRBJ2-3, with no clear D. The length of the CDR3 is 13 residues. CDR1 and CDR2 (germline): SGHTA, FQGTGA. Trimming took 5 bases from V and 2 from J, leaving 8 bases between them. CDR3 sequence (DNA): TGTGCCAGCAGCCCCTTTTCCACAGATACGCAGTATTTT. Encoded protein: CASSPFSTDTQYF.

The chain recombines TRBV5-5 with TRBJ2-7; a weak D match, TRBD1 (6 bases). The length of the CDR3 is 14 residues. CDR1 SGHKS and CDR2 YYEKEE come from the germline V gene (reference sequence). Trimming took off 6 bases at V and 1 base at J, with 14 bases between the two ends. CDR3 DNA sequence: TGTGCCAGCACTCGGACAGCCCTTTCCTACGAGCAGTACGTC. Amino acid sequence: CASTRTALSYEQYV.

For this clonotype: The junction departs from germline at one end; a sequencing error may be responsible. This chain joins TRBV7-3 and TRBJ1-6, with 10 bases fitting TRBD1. Germline loops: CDR1 SGHTA, CDR2 FQGTGA. The CDR3 sequence is 15 residues long. CDR3 bases: TGTGCCAGCAGTTCCGGGACAGGGGACAGTGAGACCCTGCACTTT. It codes for CASSSGTGDSETLHF.